This T cell receptor (beta chain) stems from a study of blood T cell repertoires in COVID-19. For the study at large: The study drew acute and convalescent COVID-19 samples from the United States, Italy and Spain. T cells, B-cell-depleted T cells, or PBMCs supplied cDNA or gDNA.

TCRdb keeps only in-frame clones here, not all; method: immunoSEQ multiplex PCR. This table has nearly 50,000 clones, 85% to 90% appearing once. This CDR3 contains 15 residues. J lost 5 bases, V lost 1 base, and 4 bases had no gene match. Germline loops: CDR1 LGHNT, CDR2 FRNRAP. This TCR came from a woman aged 55-70 years with acute or convalescent COVID-19. The sequencing sample was made of peripheral blood. The V call is TRBV12-5, the J call TRBJ1-1; 10 positions agree with TRBD1. The CDR3 here is CASGLGGQGGTEAFF. For the CDR3, the DNA is TGTGCTAGTGGTTTGGGAGGACAGGGGGGGACTGAAGCTTTCTTT.